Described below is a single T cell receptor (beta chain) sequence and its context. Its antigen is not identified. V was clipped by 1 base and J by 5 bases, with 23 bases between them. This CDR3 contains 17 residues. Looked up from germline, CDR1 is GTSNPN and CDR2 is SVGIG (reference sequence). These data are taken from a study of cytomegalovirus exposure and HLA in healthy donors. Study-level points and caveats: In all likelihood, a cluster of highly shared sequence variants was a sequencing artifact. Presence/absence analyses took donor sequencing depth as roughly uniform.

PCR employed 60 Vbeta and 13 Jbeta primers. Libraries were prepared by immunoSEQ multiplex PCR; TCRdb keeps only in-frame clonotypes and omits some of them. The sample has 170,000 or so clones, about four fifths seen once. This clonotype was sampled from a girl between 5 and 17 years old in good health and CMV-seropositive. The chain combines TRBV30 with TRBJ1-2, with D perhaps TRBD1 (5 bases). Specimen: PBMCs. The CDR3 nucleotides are TGTGCCTGGAGTGCGGGCCCCCGCGGGGGAAAAGATTATGGCTACACCTTC. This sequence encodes CAWSAGPRGGKDYGYTF.